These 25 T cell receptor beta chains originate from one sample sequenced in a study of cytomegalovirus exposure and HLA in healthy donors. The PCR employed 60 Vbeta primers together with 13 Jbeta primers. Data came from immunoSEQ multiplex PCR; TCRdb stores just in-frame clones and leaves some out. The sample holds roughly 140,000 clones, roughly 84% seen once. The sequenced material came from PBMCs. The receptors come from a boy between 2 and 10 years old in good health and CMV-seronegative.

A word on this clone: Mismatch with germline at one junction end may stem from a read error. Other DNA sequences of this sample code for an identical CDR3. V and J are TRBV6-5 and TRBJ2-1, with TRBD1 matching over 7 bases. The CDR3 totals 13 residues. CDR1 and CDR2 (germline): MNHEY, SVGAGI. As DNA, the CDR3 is TGTGCCAGCAGCCAAAGGGTGCAGGGGGAACGGCTCTTC. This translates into CASSQRVQGERLF.

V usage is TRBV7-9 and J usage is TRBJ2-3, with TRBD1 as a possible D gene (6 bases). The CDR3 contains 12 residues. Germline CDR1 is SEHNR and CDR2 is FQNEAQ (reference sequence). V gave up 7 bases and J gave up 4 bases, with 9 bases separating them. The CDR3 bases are TGTGCCAGCACCAGGGGTGCAGATACGCAGTATTTT. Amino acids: CASTRGADTQYF.

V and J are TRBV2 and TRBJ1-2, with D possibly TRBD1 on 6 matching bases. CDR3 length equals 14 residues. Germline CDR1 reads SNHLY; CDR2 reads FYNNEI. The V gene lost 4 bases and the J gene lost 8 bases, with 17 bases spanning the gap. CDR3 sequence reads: CASSAGYRARGYTF. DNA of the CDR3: TGTGCCAGCAGTGCGGGTTACAGGGCACGGGGCTACACCTTC.

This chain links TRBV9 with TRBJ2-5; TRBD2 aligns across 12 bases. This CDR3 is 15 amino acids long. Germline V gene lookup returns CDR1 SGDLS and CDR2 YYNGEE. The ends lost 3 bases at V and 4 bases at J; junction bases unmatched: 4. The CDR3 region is CASSASGGARETQYF. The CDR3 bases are TGTGCCAGCAGCGCTAGCGGGGGGGCCCGAGAGACCCAGTACTTC. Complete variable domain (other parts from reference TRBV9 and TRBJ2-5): DSGVTQTPKHLITATGQRVTLRCSPRSGDLSVYWYQQSLDQGLQFLIQYYNGEERAKGNILERFSAQQFPDLHSELNLSSLELGDSALYFCASSASGGARETQYFGPGTRLLVL.

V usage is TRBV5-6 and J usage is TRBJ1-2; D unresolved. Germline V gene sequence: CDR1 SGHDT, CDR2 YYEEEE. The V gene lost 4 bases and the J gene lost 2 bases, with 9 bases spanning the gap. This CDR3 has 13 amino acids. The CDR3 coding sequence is TGTGCCAGCAGCCCGGGTCCAAACTATGGCTACACCTTC. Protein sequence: CASSPGPNYGYTF.

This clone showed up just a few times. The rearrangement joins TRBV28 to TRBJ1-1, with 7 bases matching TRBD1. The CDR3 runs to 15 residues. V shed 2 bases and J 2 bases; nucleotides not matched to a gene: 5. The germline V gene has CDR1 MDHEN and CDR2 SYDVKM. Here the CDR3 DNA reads TGTGCCAGCAGTTTACGAGGGGGCAAAAACACTGAAGCTTTCTTT. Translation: CASSLRGGKNTEAFF. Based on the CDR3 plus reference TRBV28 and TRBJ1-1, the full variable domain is DVKVTQSSRYLVKRTGEKVFLECVQDMDHENMFWYRQDPGLGLRLIYFSYDVKMKEKGDIPEGYSVSREKKERFSLILESASTNQTSMYLCASSLRGGKNTEAFFGQGTRLTVV.

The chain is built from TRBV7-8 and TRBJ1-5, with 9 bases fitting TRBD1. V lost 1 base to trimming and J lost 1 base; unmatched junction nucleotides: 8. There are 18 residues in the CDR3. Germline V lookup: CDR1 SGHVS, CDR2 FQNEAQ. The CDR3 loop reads CASSLGTGVVESNQPQHF. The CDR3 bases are TGTGCCAGCAGCTTAGGGACAGGGGTGGTAGAGAGCAATCAGCCCCAGCATTTT.

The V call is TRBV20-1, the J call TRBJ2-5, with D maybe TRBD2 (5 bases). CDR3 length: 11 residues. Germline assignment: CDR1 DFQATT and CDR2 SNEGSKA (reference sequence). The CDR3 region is CSASGQETQYF. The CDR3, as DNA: TGCAGCGCAAGCGGCCAAGAGACCCAGTACTTC.

The CDR3 nucleotides read TGTGCCAGCTCACCAGAGCCTAATCGGGAAGAGACCCAGTACTTC. Translating gives CASSPEPNREETQYF. This chain uses TRBV18 with TRBJ2-5; D unresolved. CDR1 is KGHSH and CDR2 is LQKENI in the germline V gene. The CDR3 is made up of 15 amino acids. V shed 2 bases and J shed 3 bases, with 13 bases lying between them.

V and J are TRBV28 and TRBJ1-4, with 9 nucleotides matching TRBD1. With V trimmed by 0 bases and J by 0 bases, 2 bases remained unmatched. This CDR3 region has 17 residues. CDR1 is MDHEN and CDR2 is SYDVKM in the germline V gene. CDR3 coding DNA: TGTGCCAGCAGTTTATGGGACAGGGGAGCAACTAATGAAAAACTGTTTTTT. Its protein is CASSLWDRGATNEKLFF.

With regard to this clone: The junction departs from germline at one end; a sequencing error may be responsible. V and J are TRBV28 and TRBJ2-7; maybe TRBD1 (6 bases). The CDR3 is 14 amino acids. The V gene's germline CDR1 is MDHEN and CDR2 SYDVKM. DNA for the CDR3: TGTGCCAGCCGCAGAAGGCCACTTGGGACAAATACCGACTTC. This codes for CASRRRPLGTNTDF.

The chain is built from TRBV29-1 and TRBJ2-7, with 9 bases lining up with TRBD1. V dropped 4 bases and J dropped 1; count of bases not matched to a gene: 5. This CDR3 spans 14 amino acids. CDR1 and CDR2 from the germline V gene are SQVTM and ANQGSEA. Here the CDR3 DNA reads TGCAGCGTTGTTCCTGACAGGGGGTCCTACGAGCAGTACTTC. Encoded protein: CSVVPDRGSYEQYF.

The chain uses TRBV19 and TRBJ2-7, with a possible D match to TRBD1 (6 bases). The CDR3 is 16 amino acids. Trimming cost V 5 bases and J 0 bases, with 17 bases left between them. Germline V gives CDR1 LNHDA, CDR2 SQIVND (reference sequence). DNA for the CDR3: TGTGCCAGTAGTCGAACCTACAGGGAAAGCTCCTACGAGCAGTACTTC. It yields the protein CASSRTYRESSYEQYF.

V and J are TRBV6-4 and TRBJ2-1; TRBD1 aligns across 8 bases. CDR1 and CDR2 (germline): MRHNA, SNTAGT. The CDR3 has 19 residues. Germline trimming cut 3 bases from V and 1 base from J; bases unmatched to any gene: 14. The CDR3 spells CASSDIGPGGPVSYNEQFF. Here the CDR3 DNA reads TGTGCCAGCAGTGATATAGGGCCAGGGGGCCCCGTGTCCTACAATGAGCAGTTCTTC.

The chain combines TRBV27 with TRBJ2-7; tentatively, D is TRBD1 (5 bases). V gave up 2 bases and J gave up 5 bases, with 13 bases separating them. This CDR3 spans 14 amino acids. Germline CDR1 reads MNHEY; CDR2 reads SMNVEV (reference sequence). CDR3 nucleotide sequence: TGTGCCAGCAGTTTACAGGGTTTAAGGGACGAGCAGTACTTC. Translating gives CASSLQGLRDEQYF.

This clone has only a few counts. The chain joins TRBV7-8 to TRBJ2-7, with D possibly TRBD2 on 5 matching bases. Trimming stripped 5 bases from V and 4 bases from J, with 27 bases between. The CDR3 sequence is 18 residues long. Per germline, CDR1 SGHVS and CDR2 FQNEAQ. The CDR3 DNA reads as TGTGCCAGCAGCCTAACCGTTGGTGTCTCTGGAGGCCTATACGAGCAGTACTTC. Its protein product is CASSLTVGVSGGLYEQYF.

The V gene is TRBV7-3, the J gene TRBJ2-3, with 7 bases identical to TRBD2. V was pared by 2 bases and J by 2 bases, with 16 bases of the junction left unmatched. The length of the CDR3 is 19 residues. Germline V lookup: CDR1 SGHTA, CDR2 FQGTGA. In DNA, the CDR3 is TGTGCCAGCAGCTTACGGGGGGTGGCTAGCGTTGGTTACACAGATACGCAGTATTTT. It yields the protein CASSLRGVASVGYTDTQYF.

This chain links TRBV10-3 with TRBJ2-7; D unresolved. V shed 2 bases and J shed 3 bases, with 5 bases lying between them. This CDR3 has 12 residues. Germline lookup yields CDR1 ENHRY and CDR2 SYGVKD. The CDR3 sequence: CAISEADYEQYF. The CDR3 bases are TGTGCCATCAGTGAGGCAGACTACGAGCAGTACTTC.

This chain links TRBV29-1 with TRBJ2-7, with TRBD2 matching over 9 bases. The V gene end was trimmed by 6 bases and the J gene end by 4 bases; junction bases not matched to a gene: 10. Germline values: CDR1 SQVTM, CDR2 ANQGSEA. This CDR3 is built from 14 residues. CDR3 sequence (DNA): TGCAGCGTATTTTGGCGGGGGGGCCCGTACGAGCAGTACTTC. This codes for CSVFWRGGPYEQYF.

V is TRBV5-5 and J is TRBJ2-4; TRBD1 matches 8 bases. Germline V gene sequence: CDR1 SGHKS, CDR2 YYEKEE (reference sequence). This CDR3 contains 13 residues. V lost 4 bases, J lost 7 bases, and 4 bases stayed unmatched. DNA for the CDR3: TGTGCCAGCAGCGGGACAGGATTTAACATTCAGTACTTC. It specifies CASSGTGFNIQYF. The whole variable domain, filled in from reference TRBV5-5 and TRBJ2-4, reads DAGVTQSPTHLIKTRGQQVTLRCSPISGHKSVSWYQQVLGQGPQFIFQYYEKEERGRGNFPDRFSARQFPNYSSELNVNALLLGDSALYLCASSGTGFNIQYFGAGTRLSVL.

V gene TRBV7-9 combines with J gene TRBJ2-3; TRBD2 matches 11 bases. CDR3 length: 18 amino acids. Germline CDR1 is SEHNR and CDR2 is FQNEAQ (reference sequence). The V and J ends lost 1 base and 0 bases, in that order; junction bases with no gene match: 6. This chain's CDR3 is CASSLVLAGGTSTDTQYF. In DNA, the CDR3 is TGTGCCAGCAGCTTAGTGCTAGCGGGGGGTACTAGCACAGATACGCAGTATTTT.

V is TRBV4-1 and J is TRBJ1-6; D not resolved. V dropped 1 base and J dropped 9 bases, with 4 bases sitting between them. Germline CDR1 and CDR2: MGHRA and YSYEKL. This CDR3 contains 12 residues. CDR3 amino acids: CASSQVRSPLHF. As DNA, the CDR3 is TGCGCCAGCAGCCAAGTCCGTTCACCCCTCCACTTT.

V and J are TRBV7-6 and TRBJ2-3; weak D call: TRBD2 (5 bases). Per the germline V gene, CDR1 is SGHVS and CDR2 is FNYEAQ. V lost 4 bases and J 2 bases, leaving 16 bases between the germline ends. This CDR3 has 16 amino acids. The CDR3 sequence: CASSSLARITTDTQYF. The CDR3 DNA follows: TGTGCCAGCAGCTCGCTAGCCCGAATAACCACAGATACGCAGTATTTT.

This chain's CDR3 is CASSVSLSTDTQYF. CDR3 sequence (DNA): TGTGCCAGCAGCGTAAGCCTAAGCACAGATACGCAGTATTTT. The chain recombines TRBV9 with TRBJ2-3, with no clear D. This CDR3 has 14 amino acids. Germline CDR1 and CDR2: SGDLS and YYNGEE. Trimming left V 1 base short and J 0 bases short, with 6 bases between.

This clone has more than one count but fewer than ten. This CDR3 is CASSLSPSLGYEQYF. CDR3 nucleotides: TGCGCCAGCAGCCTCTCCCCGAGTCTAGGCTACGAGCAGTACTTC. The rearrangement joins TRBV4-3 to TRBJ2-7; D not resolved. The germline gives CDR1 LGHNA, CDR2 YSLEER. Trimming shortened V by 4 bases and J by 3 bases, and 16 bases separated the two germline ends. This CDR3 has 15 residues.